The 14 T cell receptor beta chains below were found in one sample sequenced in a study of T cell responses to AZD1222 COVID-19 vaccine. The table came from immunoSEQ multiplex PCR; TCRdb's copy has only in-frame clones and leaves some out. Of around 100,000 clones listed, about 85% are singletons. The specimen was peripheral blood, collected on day 0 of AZD1222 vaccination. The receptors originated from an adult in good health.

The chain combines TRBV5-1 with TRBJ2-7; TRBD2 agrees at 8 bases. The J segment lost 5 bases and the V segment lost 1 base, leaving 11 bases of the junction unmatched. CDR1 is SGHRS and CDR2 is YFSETQ in the germline V gene. CDR3 size: 16 residues. This CDR3 is CASSLSLAGAQDEQYF. CDR3 coding DNA: TGCGCCAGCAGCTTGAGCCTAGCGGGTGCCCAGGACGAGCAGTACTTC.

The sample holds a few counts of this clone. The rearrangement joins TRBV3-1 (or the pseudogene TRBV3-2) to TRBJ2-1, with D possibly matching TRBD1 (5 bases). This CDR3 comprises 14 residues. V lost 6 bases and J lost 3, with 12 bases in between. Germline assignment: CDR1 LGHDT and CDR2 YNNKEL (reference sequence). DNA of the CDR3: TGTGCCAGCAGTTATAGGGGAAACTACAATGAGCAGTTCTTC. This encodes CASSYRGNYNEQFF.

The V gene is TRBV6-5, the J gene TRBJ2-3; 8 bases match TRBD2. In germline, CDR1 is MNHEY, CDR2 SVGAGI. The ends lost 6 bases at V and 0 bases at J; junction bases unmatched: 5. The CDR3 loop spans 15 amino acids. This chain's CDR3 is CASRSRGASTDTQYF. In nucleotides, the CDR3 is TGTGCCAGCAGATCGCGGGGGGCTAGCACAGATACGCAGTATTTT.

CDR3 bases: TGTGCCAGCAGCCCCGGGACAGGGGCCTATGGGGAGCAGTACGTC. Encoded protein: CASSPGTGAYGEQYV. The J gene is TRBJ2-7, the V gene TRBV11-2, with 10 bases lining up with TRBD1. J was trimmed by 7 bases and V by 5 bases; bases with no gene match: 11. The germline gives CDR1 SGHAT, CDR2 FQNNGV. The CDR3 runs 15 residues.

This chain joins TRBV3-1 (or the pseudogene TRBV3-2) and TRBJ2-7; the match to TRBD2 covers 8 bases. This CDR3 region has 14 residues. Germline values: CDR1 LGHDT, CDR2 YNNKEL (reference sequence). The ends lost 8 bases at V and 0 bases at J; junction bases unmatched: 6. CDR3 residues: CASSDSGTSYEQYV. The CDR3 DNA sequence: TGTGCCAGCTCGGATAGCGGGACCTCCTACGAGCAGTACGTC.

This rearrangement joins TRBV6-2 or TRBV6-3 to TRBJ2-5; D is perhaps TRBD2 (6 bases). Trimming took off 2 bases at V and 2 bases at J, with 9 bases between the two ends. The germline gives CDR1 MNHEY, CDR2 SVGEGT. The CDR3 is 14 residues long. The CDR3: CASSYAGRQETQYF. Written as DNA, the CDR3 is TGTGCCAGCAGTTACGCGGGGAGGCAAGAGACCCAGTACTTC.

The chain combines TRBV5-1 with TRBJ2-6; D is undetermined. The V and J ends lost 0 bases and 4 bases respectively, with 11 bases between them. Looked up from germline, CDR1 is SGHRS and CDR2 is YFSETQ. The CDR3 has 16 amino acids. The CDR3 DNA reads as TGCGCCAGCAGCTTGGCTTCAGGACCCGGGGCCAACGTCCTGACTTTC. This encodes CASSLASGPGANVLTF. The full variable domain, rest sourced from reference TRBV5-1 and TRBJ2-6, is KAGVTQTPRYLIKTRGQQVTLSCSPISGHRSVSWYQQTPGQGLQFLFEYFSETQRNKGNFPGRFSGRQFSNSRSEMNVSTLELGDSALYLCASSLASGPGANVLTFGAGSRLTVL.

V gene TRBV6-5 combines with J gene TRBJ1-1; no clear D gene. Deletions cut 8 bases from V and 3 bases from J, with 16 bases between. Germline V gene sequence: CDR1 MNHEY, CDR2 SVGAGI. This CDR3 is 14 amino acids long. The CDR3 DNA is TGTGCCAGCCAGGTCGAACAGCGATACACTGAAGCTTTCTTT. Translated: CASQVEQRYTEAFF.

V is TRBV5-1 and J is TRBJ2-7, with D maybe TRBD2 (6 bases). With 1 base removed from V and 3 bases from J, the gap between germline ends came to 14 bases. CDR1 SGHRS and CDR2 YFSETQ come from the germline V gene. The CDR3 is 15 residues long. The CDR3 DNA reads as TGCGCCAGCAGCTTGATGGGCGGGGTCCTCTACGAGCAGTACTTC. Translated: CASSLMGGVLYEQYF.

Comments on this clone: A junction boundary mismatches the germline segment, possibly from a read error. This chain connects TRBV7-9 to TRBJ2-5; tentative D call: TRBD2 (5 bases). CDR3 length: 12 amino acids. The germline gives CDR1 SEHNR, CDR2 FQNEAQ (reference sequence). CDR3 nucleotide sequence: TGTGCCAGCAGGTTAGGGAGTGGGACCCAGTACTTC. Its protein is CASRLGSGTQYF.

The chain employs TRBV6-1 and TRBJ1-5, with unresolved D. CDR3 size: 14 residues. Germline V gives CDR1 MNHNS, CDR2 SASEGT. V shed 1 base and J shed 8 bases, with 12 bases lying between them. CDR3 DNA: TGTGCCAGCAGTGAAGTTGTGATAAGGAAGCCCCAGCATTTT. Translation: CASSEVVIRKPQHF.

The chain uses TRBV12-3 or TRBV12-4 and TRBJ1-5; D not certain. V gave up 5 bases and J gave up 6 bases, with 11 bases separating them. The length of the CDR3 is 13 residues. The CDR3 bases are TGTGCCAGCAGTCGCACGGGAGGTCAGCCCCAGCATTTT. Translated: CASSRTGGQPQHF.

This rearrangement joins TRBV12-3 or TRBV12-4 to TRBJ2-7; TRBD2 is a possible D gene (5 bases). V was shortened by 1 base and J by 7 bases, with 11 bases between the two germline ends. The CDR3 contains 13 residues. For the CDR3, the DNA is TGTGCCAGCAGTTTAGGAGGGCTGGGGGAGCAGTACGTC. Protein sequence: CASSLGGLGEQYV.

The rearrangement uses TRBV7-2 and TRBJ1-1, with TRBD1 as a possible D gene (5 bases). The CDR3 sequence is 14 residues long. Trimming stripped 2 bases from V and 3 bases from J, with 10 bases between. Germline CDR1 is SGHTA and CDR2 is FQGNSA. The CDR3 DNA sequence: TGTGCCAGCAGCTTATGGTCGGGGGACACTGAAGCTTTCTTT. It codes for CASSLWSGDTEAFF.